The 2 T cell receptor beta chains given below trace back to one sample, sequenced in a study of OX40 agonist ivuxolimab in advanced cancers. Measured with immunoSEQ multiplex PCR; TCRdb has only the in-frame clones, and not every one. This table holds about 96,000 clones, approximately 80% found once. Sequenced material: CD4+ or CD8+ T cells sorted from blood, taken in a trial of the OX40 agonist ivuxolimab. The receptors originated from an adult with an advanced solid tumor such as melanoma, head and neck, liver or kidney cancer.

The count of this clone is one. The CDR3 protein is CSVRQGAVNGYTF. CDR3 sequence (DNA): TGCAGCGTTCGACAGGGGGCTGTAAATGGCTACACCTTC. The genes are TRBV29-1 and TRBJ1-2; TRBD1 aligns across 10 bases. The ends lost 5 bases at V and 6 bases at J; junction bases unmatched: 6. From germline, CDR1 is SQVTM and CDR2 ANQGSEA. The CDR3 consists of 13 residues.

There are many counts of this clone. This sequence joins TRBV27 and TRBJ2-4; TRBD2 matches 11 bases. Looked up from germline, CDR1 is MNHEY and CDR2 is SMNVEV (reference sequence). V trimming: 4 bases; J trimming: 5 bases; junction bases outside the gene matches: 4. This CDR3 contains 15 residues. CDR3 DNA sequence: TGTGCCAGCAGTTCAGGGACTAGCGGAGAAAACATTCAGTACTTC. It codes for CASSSGTSGENIQYF.